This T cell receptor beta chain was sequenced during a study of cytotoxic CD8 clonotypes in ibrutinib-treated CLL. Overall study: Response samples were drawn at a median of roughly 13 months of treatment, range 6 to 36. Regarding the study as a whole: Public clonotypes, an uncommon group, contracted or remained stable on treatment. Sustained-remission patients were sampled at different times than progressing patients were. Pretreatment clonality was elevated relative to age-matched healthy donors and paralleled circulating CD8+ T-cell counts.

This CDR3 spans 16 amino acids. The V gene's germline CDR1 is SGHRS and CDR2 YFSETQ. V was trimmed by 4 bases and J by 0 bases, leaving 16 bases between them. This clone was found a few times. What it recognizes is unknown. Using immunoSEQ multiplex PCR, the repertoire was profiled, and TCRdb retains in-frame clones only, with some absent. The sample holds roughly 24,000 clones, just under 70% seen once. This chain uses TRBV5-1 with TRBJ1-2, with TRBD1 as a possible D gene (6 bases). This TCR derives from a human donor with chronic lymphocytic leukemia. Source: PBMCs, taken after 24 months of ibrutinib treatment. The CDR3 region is CASSAAPDSANYGYTF. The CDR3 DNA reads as TGCGCCAGCAGCGCTGCCCCGGACAGCGCTAACTATGGCTACACCTTC.